The 2 T cell receptor beta chains below all came from one sample that was sequenced in a study of cytomegalovirus exposure and HLA in healthy donors. Amplification used 60 Vbeta primers and 13 Jbeta primers. Data came from immunoSEQ multiplex PCR; TCRdb stores just in-frame clones and leaves some out. This table holds fewer than 300,000 clones, 70% to 90% found once. The sequenced material came from PBMCs. The source of these receptors is a man aged 40-49 years in good health and CMV-seropositive.

This clone appeared a single time. The rearrangement uses TRBV19 and TRBJ2-4; TRBD1 matches at 8 bases. CDR1 is LNHDA and CDR2 is SQIVND in the germline V gene (reference sequence). V dropped 7 bases and J dropped 5; count of bases not matched to a gene: 7. This CDR3 is 14 amino acids long. As DNA, the CDR3 is TGTGCCAGTACCCAGACAGGGGAACAAAACATTCAGTACTTC. Translation: CASTQTGEQNIQYF.

This sequence joins TRBV5-6 and TRBJ1-1; tentative D call: TRBD1 (5 bases). Germline V gene sequence: CDR1 SGHDT, CDR2 YYEEEE. Trimming stripped 0 bases from V and 3 bases from J, with 9 bases between. The CDR3 covers 14 residues. The chain's CDR3 is CASSLVREDTEAFF. CDR3 DNA: TGTGCCAGCAGCTTGGTCAGGGAGGACACTGAAGCTTTCTTT.